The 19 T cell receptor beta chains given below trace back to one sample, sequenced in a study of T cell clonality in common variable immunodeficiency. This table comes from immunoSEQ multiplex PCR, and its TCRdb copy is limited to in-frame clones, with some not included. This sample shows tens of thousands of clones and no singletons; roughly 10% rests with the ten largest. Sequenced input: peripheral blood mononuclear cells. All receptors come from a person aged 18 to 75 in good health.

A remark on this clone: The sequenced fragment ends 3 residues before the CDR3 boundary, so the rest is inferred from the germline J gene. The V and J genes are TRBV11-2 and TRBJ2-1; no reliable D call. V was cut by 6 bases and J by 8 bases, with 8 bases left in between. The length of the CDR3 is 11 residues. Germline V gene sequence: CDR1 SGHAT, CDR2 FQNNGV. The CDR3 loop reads CASRAPDEQFF. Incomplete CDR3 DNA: TGTGCCAGCAGAGCCCCGGATGAG. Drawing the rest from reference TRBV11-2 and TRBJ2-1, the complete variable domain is EAGVAQSPRYKIIEKRQSVAFWCNPISGHATLYWYQQILGQGPKLLIQFQNNGVVDDSQLPKDRFSAERLKGVDSTLKIQPAKLEDSAVYLCASRAPDEQFFGPGTRLTVL.

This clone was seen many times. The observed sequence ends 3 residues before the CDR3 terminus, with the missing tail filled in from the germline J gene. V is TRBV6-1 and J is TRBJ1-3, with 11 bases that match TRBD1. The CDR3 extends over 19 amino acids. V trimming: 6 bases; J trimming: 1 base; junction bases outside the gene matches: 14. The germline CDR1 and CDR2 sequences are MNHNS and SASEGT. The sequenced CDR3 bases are TGTGCCAGCAGCGAAAGGACAGGGGGCAGAGTTAAGTCTGGAAACACC. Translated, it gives CASSERTGGRVKSGNT. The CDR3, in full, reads CASSERTGGRVKSGNTIYF.

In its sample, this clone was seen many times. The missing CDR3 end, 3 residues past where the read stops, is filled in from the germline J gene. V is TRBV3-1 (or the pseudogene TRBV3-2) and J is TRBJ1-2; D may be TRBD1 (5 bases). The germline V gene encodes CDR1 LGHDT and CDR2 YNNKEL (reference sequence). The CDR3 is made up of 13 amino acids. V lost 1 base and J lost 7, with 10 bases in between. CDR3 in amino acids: CASSQARAGGYTF. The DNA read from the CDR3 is TGTGCCAGCAGCCAAGCCAGGGCAGGTGGC.

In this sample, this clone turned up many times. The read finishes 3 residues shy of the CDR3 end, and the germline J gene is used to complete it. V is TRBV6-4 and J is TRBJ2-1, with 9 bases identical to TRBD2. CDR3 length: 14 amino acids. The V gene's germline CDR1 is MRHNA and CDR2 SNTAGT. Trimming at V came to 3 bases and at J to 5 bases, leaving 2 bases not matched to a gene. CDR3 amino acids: CASSEAGGNNEQFF. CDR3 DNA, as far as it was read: TGTGCCAGCAGTGAAGCGGGGGGTAACAATGAG.

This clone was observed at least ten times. CDR3 sequence: CASSVTGIQETQYF. CDR3 bases read: TGTGCCAGCAGTGTGACAGGCATCCAAGAGACC. This rearrangement joins TRBV2 to TRBJ2-5; possible D gene TRBD1, 6 bases. The read ends 3 residues early relative to the CDR3; the germline J gene fills the gap. Trimming pared 4 bases from V and 1 base from J, leaving 10 bases between. There are 14 residues in the CDR3. The V gene's germline CDR1 is SNHLY and CDR2 FYNNEI.

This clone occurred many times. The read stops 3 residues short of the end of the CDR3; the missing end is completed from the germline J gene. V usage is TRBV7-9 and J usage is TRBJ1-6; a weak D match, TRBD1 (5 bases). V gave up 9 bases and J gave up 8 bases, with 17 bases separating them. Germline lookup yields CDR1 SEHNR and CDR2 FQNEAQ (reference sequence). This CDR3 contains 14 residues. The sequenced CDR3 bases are TGTGCCAGTACCCCAGGCAGGGTGGATTCACCC. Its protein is CASTPGRVDSP. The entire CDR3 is CASTPGRVDSPLHF.

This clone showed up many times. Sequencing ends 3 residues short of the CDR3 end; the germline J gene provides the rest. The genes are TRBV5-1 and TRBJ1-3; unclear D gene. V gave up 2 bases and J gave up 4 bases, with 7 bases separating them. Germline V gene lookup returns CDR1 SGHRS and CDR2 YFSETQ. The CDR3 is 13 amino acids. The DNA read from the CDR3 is TGCGCCAGCAGCTTCGTAGGGGGAAACACC. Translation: CASSFVGGNT. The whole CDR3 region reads CASSFVGGNTIYF.

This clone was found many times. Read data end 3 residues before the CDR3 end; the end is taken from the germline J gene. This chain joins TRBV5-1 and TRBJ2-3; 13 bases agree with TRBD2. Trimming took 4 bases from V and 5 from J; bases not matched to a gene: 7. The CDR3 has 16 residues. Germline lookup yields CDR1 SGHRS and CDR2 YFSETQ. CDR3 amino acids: CASSLGLAGAVDTQYF. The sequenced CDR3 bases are TGCGCCAGCAGCCTCGGACTAGCGGGAGCAGTAGATACG.

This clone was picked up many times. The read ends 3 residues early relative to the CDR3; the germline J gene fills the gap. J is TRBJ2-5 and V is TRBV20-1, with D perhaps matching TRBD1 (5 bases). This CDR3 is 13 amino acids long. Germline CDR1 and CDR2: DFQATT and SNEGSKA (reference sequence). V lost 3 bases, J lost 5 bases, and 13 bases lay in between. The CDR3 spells CSASRQSGETQYF. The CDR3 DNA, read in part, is TGCAGTGCTAGCAGACAGTCCGGGGAGACC.

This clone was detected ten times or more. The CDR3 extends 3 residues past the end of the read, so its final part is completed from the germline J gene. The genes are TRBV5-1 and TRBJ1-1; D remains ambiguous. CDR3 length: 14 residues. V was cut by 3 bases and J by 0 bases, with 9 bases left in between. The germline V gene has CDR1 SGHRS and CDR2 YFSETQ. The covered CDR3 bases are TGCGCCAGCAGCTCTCAAGGTTTGAACACTGAA. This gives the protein CASSSQGLNTE. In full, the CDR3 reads CASSSQGLNTEAFF.

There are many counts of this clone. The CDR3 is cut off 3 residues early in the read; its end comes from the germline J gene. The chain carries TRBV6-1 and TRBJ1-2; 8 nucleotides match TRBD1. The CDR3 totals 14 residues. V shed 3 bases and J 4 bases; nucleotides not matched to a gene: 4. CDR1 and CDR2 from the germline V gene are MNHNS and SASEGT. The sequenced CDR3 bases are TGTGCCAGCAGTGACCAGGGGGCCAGCTATGGC. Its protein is CASSDQGASYG. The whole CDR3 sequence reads CASSDQGASYGYTF.

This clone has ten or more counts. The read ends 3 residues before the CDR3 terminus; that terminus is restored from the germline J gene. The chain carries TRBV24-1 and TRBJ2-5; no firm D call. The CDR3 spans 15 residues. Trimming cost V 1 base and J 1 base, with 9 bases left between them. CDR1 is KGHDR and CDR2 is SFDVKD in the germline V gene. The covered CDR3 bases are TGTGCCACCAGTGATTTTGATAGAAGCCAAGAGACC. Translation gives CATSDFDRSQET. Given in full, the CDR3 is CATSDFDRSQETQYF.

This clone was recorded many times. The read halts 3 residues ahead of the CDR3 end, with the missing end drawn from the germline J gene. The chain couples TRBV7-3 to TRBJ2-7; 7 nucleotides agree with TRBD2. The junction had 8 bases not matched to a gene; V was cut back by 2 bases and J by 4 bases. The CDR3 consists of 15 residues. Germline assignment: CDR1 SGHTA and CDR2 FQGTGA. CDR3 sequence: CASSLGGGSQYEQYF. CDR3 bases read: TGTGCCAGCAGCTTAGGTGGCGGGAGTCAATACGAG.

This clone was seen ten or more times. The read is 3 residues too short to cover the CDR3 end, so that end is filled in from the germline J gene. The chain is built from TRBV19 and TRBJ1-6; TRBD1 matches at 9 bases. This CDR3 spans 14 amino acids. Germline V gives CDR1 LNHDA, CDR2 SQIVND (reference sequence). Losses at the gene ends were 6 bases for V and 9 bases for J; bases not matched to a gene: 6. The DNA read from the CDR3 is TGTGCCAGTAGAATCGGGACAGGGATTTCACCC. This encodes CASRIGTGISP. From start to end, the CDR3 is CASRIGTGISPLHF.

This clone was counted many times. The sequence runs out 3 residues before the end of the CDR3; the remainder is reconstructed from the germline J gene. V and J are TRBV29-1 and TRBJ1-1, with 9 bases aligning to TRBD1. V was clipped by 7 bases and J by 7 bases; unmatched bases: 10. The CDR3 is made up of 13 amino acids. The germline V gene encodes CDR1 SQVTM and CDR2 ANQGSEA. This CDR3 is CSATVGQGNEAFF. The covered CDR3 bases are TGCAGCGCTACAGTCGGACAGGGGAATGAA.

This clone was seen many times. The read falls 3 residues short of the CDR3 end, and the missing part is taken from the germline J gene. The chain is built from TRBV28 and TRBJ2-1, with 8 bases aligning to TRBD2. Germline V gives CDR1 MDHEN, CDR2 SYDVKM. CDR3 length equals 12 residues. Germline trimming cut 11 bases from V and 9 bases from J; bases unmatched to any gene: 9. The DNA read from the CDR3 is TGTGCCTCCGGGACTAGGGCGGGTGAG. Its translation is CASGTRAGE. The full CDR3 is CASGTRAGEQFF.

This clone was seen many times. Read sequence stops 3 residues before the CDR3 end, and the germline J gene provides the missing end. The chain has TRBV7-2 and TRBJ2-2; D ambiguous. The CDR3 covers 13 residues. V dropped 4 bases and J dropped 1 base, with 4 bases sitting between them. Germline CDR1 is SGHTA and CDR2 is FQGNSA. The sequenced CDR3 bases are TGTGCCAGCAGCTACAAGAACACCGGGGAG. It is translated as CASSYKNTGE. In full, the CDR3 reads CASSYKNTGELFF.

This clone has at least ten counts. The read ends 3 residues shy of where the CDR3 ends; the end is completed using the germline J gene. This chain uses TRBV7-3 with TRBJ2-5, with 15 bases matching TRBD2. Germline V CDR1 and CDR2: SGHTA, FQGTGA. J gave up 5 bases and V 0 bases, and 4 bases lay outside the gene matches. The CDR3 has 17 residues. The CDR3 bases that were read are TGTGCCAGCAGCTTAACCGGGACTAGCGGGGGGTGGGAGACC. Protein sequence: CASSLTGTSGGWET. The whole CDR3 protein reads CASSLTGTSGGWETQYF.

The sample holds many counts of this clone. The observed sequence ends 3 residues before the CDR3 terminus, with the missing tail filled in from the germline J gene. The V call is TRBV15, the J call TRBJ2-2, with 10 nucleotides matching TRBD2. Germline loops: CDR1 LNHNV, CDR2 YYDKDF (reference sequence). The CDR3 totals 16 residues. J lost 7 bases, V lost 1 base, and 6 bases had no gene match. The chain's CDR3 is CATSRVLAGANGELFF. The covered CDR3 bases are TGTGCCACCAGCAGAGTCCTAGCGGGAGCGAACGGGGAG.